In its sample, the clone carrying this TCR beta chain was seen many times. What it recognizes is unknown. A read error may be the cause here, since a much bigger clone is one base away. Germline V lookup: CDR1 MGHRA, CDR2 YSYEKL. V gave up 2 bases and J gave up 3 bases; unmatched junction bases: 8. The length of the CDR3 is 16 residues. Thyroid surgery took place with no prior treatment in any patient. The sample originates from a study of metastatic and nonmetastatic thyroid tumors. Study summary: Repertoires of blood and of tissue (tumor or nodule) from malignant and benign thyroid patients were compared. Study-level findings and limits: Versus benign nodules, malignant thyroid tumors reportedly had significantly higher TCR beta diversity, in blood and tumor.

Original data processing: It was from CDR3 differences across clinicopathological groups that a distant-metastasis classifier for papillary thyroid cancer was built. TCRdb reassembled clones from the PCR reads with MiXCR. The V and J calls come from TCRdb's annotation, not from the publication. Of about 40,000 clones listed, roughly 13% were seen once; the top ten hold over 7.5%. This receptor was identified in a female donor with papillary thyroid cancer or a benign thyroid nodule (not recorded which). Some clones in this sample may be carry-over from other donors' samples. The chain employs TRBV4-1 and TRBJ2-7; the match to TRBD2 covers 9 bases. The sequencing input was blood. The CDR3 region is CASSQKAGGSSYEQYF. The CDR3 nucleotides read TGCGCCAGCAGCCAAAAGGCGGGAGGGAGCAGCTACGAGCAGTACTTC.